This T cell receptor (beta chain) was documented in a study of cytomegalovirus exposure and HLA in healthy donors. On the study more broadly: Around 180 million T cells yielded approximately 100 million unique TCR beta sequences, as an earlier analysis found.

Study observations and caveats: What TCR beta sequences reportedly achieved was accurate prediction of HLA-A and HLA-B alleles in most subjects.

PCR employed 60 Vbeta and 13 Jbeta primers. Here immunoSEQ multiplex PCR was the method, and the copy in TCRdb shows in-frame clones only, minus some. The sample consists of about 160,000 clones, 65% to 80% of them appearing once. On this clone: Its specificity is not known.

The CDR3 is 13 residues long. V was cut by 4 bases and J by 0 bases, with 9 bases left in between. CDR1 and CDR2 (germline): GTSNPN, SVGIG (reference sequence). The clonotype originates from a female donor in good health and CMV-seronegative. This chain connects TRBV30 to TRBJ1-2; D is undetermined. Sequencing was performed on PBMCs. The CDR3 region has the DNA TGTGCCTGGAAAACCGGGGCTAACTATGGCTACACCTTC. It encodes CAWKTGANYGYTF. Full variable domain (outside the CDR3, taken from reference TRBV30 and TRBJ1-2): SQTIHQWPATLVQPVGSPLSLECTVEGTSNPNLYWYRQAAGRGLQLLFYSVGIGQISSEVPQNLSASRPQDRQFILSSKKLLLSDSGFYLCAWKTGANYGYTFGSGTRLTVV.